This T cell receptor (beta chain) was profiled in a study of T cells in localized non-small cell lung cancer. Trimming took off 7 bases at V and 7 bases at J, with 23 bases between the two ends. Germline V CDR1 and CDR2: SNHLY, FYNNEI. The CDR3 runs 15 residues. Libraries were prepared by immunoSEQ multiplex PCR; TCRdb keeps only in-frame clonotypes and omits some of them. Among over 10,000 clones, about 84% were seen once, and the ten largest hold approximately 22%. The genes are TRBV2 and TRBJ2-7; perhaps TRBD2 as D (6 bases). The sequence was collected from a male donor at least 60 years old with stage I lung adenocarcinoma. The specimen was peripheral blood, collected before any cancer treatment. The CDR3 reads CASIESGLWGSEQYF. CDR3 sequence (DNA): TGTGCCAGCATCGAATCGGGACTTTGGGGGAGTGAGCAGTACTTC.